This T cell receptor (beta chain) was observed in a study of shared clonotypes between healthy human individuals. CD45RA-negative memory and CD45RA+ naive subsets were split from the CD4+ cells. Trimming took 4 bases from V and 4 from J, leaving 13 bases between them. The CDR3 contains 15 residues. Germline-derived CDR1 and CDR2 are LNHDA and SQIVND (reference sequence). Assay used: immunoSEQ multiplex PCR; TCRdb lists only in-frame clones, some missing. This sample yields roughly 1,100,000 clones, of which about 77% are seen a single time; approximately 1.5% belongs to the top ten. Study observations and caveats: Naive CD4 clonotypes were shared across a handful of donors at roughly 4.6%.

This clone was recorded only once. Antigen: not known. This TCR was sampled from a man between 18 and 29 years old in good health. Sequencing input: memory CD4+ T cells sorted from blood. Subset reported: CD45RA-negative fraction. This rearrangement joins TRBV19 to TRBJ2-2; possibly TRBD1 for D (6 bases). The CDR3, as DNA: TGTGCCAGTAGTAGGCCAGGGGTTACCACCGGGGAGCTGTTTTTT. Translation: CASSRPGVTTGELFF.